This T cell receptor beta chain was found in a study of Ad26.COV2.S vaccination and SARS-CoV-2 variants. Study-level background: Intramuscular Ad26.COV2.S doses were given once or twice, 56 days apart.

Regarding treatment: 19 received Ad26.COV2.S at low or high dose, single or two shots; 5 received placebo; per-sample allocation not given. On day 63 after the first injection, vaccine and placebo recipients gave samples. It was an adult aged 18-55 years in Boston who was the donor. An Ad26 vector was used to express Wuhan-strain SARS-CoV-2 spike as the vaccine. Clones were sequenced by immunoSEQ multiplex PCR, and TCRdb holds only the in-frame ones, with some missing. This sample has a few hundred thousand clones; approximately 90% occur once, and the top ten carry around 3.6%. V dropped 8 bases and J dropped 6; count of bases not matched to a gene: 6. CDR1 is MDHEN and CDR2 is SYDVKM in the germline V gene. The CDR3 runs 14 residues.

The source material was peripheral blood, sampled in a trial of Ad26.COV2.S vaccine versus placebo. The rearrangement joins TRBV28 to TRBJ1-4, with TRBD1 matching over 10 bases. The sequence derives from a person between 18 and 60 years old who received the Ad26.COV2.S COVID-19 vaccine or a placebo. The chain's CDR3 is CASGGGTGDEKLFF. DNA for the CDR3: TGTGCCAGCGGAGGGGGGACAGGGGATGAAAAACTGTTTTTT.